Below are 30 T cell receptor beta chains sequenced from a single sample in a study. A single record per CDR3 protein comes from TCRdb applying MiXCR to the RT-PCR reads. The sample includes almost 700,000 distinct CDR3 sequences, 13% to 15% of them seen just once. Sequencing was done on a sample of memory CD4+ T cells from blood. The receptors originated from a female donor in good health, serving as a healthy control.

This chain links TRBV20-1 with TRBJ2-7, with D maybe TRBD2 (6 bases). Between the trimmed V and J ends, which lost 0 bases and 2 bases, there was a span of 14 bases. Germline V gene sequence: CDR1 DFQATT, CDR2 SNEGSKA (reference sequence). The CDR3 is 15 residues long. As DNA, the CDR3 is TGCAGTGCTAGAGATGGAGGGATCCGTGCCTACGAGCAGTACTTC. It yields the protein CSARDGGIRAYEQYF.

This clonotype was observed a few times. This rearrangement joins TRBV7-2 to TRBJ2-7; 9 bases match TRBD2. After removal of 5 bases from V and 3 bases from J, the junction contained 11 bases not matched to a gene. The CDR3 is 16 residues long. Germline CDR1 SGHTA, CDR2 FQGNSA. As DNA, the CDR3 is TGTGCCAGCAGCATCGGACTAGCGAGGACCGTCTACGAGCAGTACTTC. It yields the protein CASSIGLARTVYEQYF.

Regarding this clonotype: One junction end does not reproduce the germline sequence, and a read error may be involved. The chain has TRBV11-2 and TRBJ2-7, with a possible D match to TRBD2 (6 bases). There are 14 residues in the CDR3. Germline V gene data show CDR1 as SGHAT and CDR2 as FQNNGV. The CDR3 protein is CAISLAAGTYEQYF. The CDR3 DNA reads as TGTGCCATCAGCTTAGCGGCGGGAACCTACGAGCAGTACTTC. Together with reference TRBV11-2 and TRBJ2-7, the CDR3 gives the full variable domain: EAGVAQSPRYKIIEKRQSVAFWCNPISGHATLYWYQQILGQGPKLLIQFQNNGVVDDSQLPKDRFSAERLKGVDSTLKIQPAKLEDSAVYLCAISLAAGTYEQYFGPGTRLTVT.

This clonotype was seen a handful of times. This rearrangement joins TRBV6-8 to TRBJ2-7; D is undetermined. Germline V gene data show CDR1 as MNHGY and CDR2 as SAAAGT. The CDR3 extends over 13 amino acids. V was shortened by 2 bases and J by 5 bases, with 10 bases between the two germline ends. The chain's CDR3 is CASSYLRNDEQYF. Here the CDR3 DNA reads TGTGCCAGCAGTTACCTTCGAAATGACGAGCAGTACTTC.

This sequence joins TRBV12-3 or TRBV12-4 and TRBJ2-5; D ambiguous. This CDR3 is built from 14 residues. The ends were cut back, 5 bases at V and 1 base at J, with 11 bases in the middle. The CDR3 sequence is CASSQKTVQETQYF. In DNA form, the CDR3 reads TGTGCCAGCAGTCAGAAAACGGTCCAAGAGACCCAGTACTTC.

The chain joins TRBV6-5 to TRBJ1-1; D is unresolved. In germline, CDR1 is MNHEY, CDR2 SVGAGI. Trimming pared 5 bases from V and 1 base from J, leaving 8 bases between. The CDR3 loop spans 13 amino acids. CDR3 protein: CASSQPGNTEAFF. For the CDR3, the DNA is TGTGCCAGCAGTCAGCCGGGGAACACTGAAGCTTTCTTT.

This clonotype was seen only a few times. This chain joins TRBV7-2 and TRBJ2-3; TRBD2 matches at 8 bases. This CDR3 has 16 amino acids. The J segment lost 1 base and the V segment lost 4 bases, leaving 7 bases of the junction unmatched. Germline V CDR1 and CDR2: SGHTA, FQGNSA. The CDR3 bases are TGTGCCAGCAGCTCCACGGCGGGGGGCCGCACAGATACGCAGTATTTT. It encodes CASSSTAGGRTDTQYF.

This clonotype has ten or more counts. V is TRBV4-2 and J is TRBJ1-5; D uncertain. In germline, CDR1 is LGHNA, CDR2 YNFKEQ. This CDR3 has 16 amino acids. Trimming stripped 0 bases from V and 4 bases from J, with 13 bases between. The CDR3 spells CASSQEGRQKNQPQHF. Here the CDR3 DNA reads TGTGCCAGCAGCCAAGAAGGTCGTCAGAAGAATCAGCCCCAGCATTTT.

The V call is TRBV3-1, the J call TRBJ2-5; 7 bases line up with TRBD1. J lost 0 bases, V lost 1 base, and 2 bases had no gene match. The CDR3 loop spans 15 amino acids. The germline gives CDR1 LGHDT, CDR2 YNNKEL (reference sequence). CDR3 residues: CASSQGDSYQETQYF. CDR3 nucleotide sequence: TGTGCCAGCAGCCAAGGGGACAGCTACCAAGAGACCCAGTACTTC.

This rearrangement joins TRBV15 to TRBJ1-2, with a possible D match to TRBD1 (6 bases). The ends were cut back, 1 base at V and 8 bases at J, with 14 bases in the middle. Germline CDR1 and CDR2: LNHNV and YYDKDF (reference sequence). The CDR3 totals 14 residues. CDR3 protein: CATSRVAGAGGYTF. The CDR3 DNA sequence: TGTGCCACCAGCAGAGTGGCGGGGGCGGGAGGCTACACCTTC.

This clonotype was seen more than once but under ten times. The chain is built from TRBV4-3 and TRBJ1-4, with D perhaps TRBD1 (6 bases). There are 18 residues in the CDR3. Trimming pared 1 base from V and 1 base from J, leaving 16 bases between. Germline V CDR1 and CDR2: LGHNA, YSLEER. Here the CDR3 reads CASSQGGRGAGTNEKLFF. For the CDR3, the DNA is TGCGCCAGCAGCCAAGGTGGGCGGGGGGCAGGAACTAATGAAAAACTGTTTTTT.

The chain uses TRBV6-1 and TRBJ1-4; 8 nucleotides agree with TRBD1. Losses at the gene ends were 0 bases for V and 6 bases for J; bases not matched to a gene: 3. CDR1 and CDR2 from the germline V gene are MNHNS and SASEGT. This CDR3 is 15 amino acids long. The CDR3 DNA follows: TGTGCCAGCAGTGAAGCTGCAGGGGGCGATGAAAAACTGTTTTTT. This translates into CASSEAAGGDEKLFF.

The table lists this clonotype with a few counts. The chain is built from TRBV28 and TRBJ2-7; 7 nucleotides line up with TRBD2. The junction had 12 bases not matched to a gene; V was cut back by 7 bases and J by 6 bases. The CDR3 contains 14 residues. Germline loops: CDR1 MDHEN, CDR2 SYDVKM. CDR3 DNA: TGTGCCAGCATCCACGGGGGGAAGGCAAGCGAGCAGTACTTC. It yields the protein CASIHGGKASEQYF.

This clonotype was recorded many times. The chain employs TRBV10-3 and TRBJ1-4; the D gene is possibly TRBD1 (5 bases). V lost 5 bases, J lost 5 bases, and 15 bases lay in between. Germline V CDR1 and CDR2: ENHRY, SYGVKD. CDR3 length equals 15 residues. The CDR3 bases are TGTGCCATCAGTCCACAGGTTGGGGCAAATGAAAAACTGTTTTTT. As protein: CAISPQVGANEKLFF.

This rearrangement joins TRBV20-1 to TRBJ1-2, with 9 bases lining up with TRBD1. The CDR3 is 17 amino acids. CDR1 is DFQATT and CDR2 is SNEGSKA in the germline V gene (reference sequence). Trimming at V came to 0 bases and at J to 3 bases, leaving 11 bases not matched to a gene. Here the CDR3 reads CSARDRLRTGDYYGYTF. The CDR3 nucleotides are TGCAGTGCTAGAGATCGGCTCCGGACAGGGGATTACTATGGCTACACCTTC.

The chain uses TRBV29-1 and TRBJ1-2, with D maybe TRBD1 (5 bases). V lost 0 bases and J lost 8, with 22 bases in between. The CDR3 extends over 16 amino acids. Per germline, CDR1 SQVTM and CDR2 ANQGSEA. CDR3 coding DNA: TGCAGCGTTGAAGATCTCAGTTTCGGGCAGGGCTTCGGCTACACCTTC. Amino acid sequence: CSVEDLSFGQGFGYTF.

On this clonotype: This may be a read error: a much more frequent sequence differs by one nucleotide. J is TRBJ1-1 and V is TRBV12-3 or TRBV12-4, with TRBD1 as a possible D gene (5 bases). There are 14 residues in the CDR3. CDR3 region: CASSLQWGNTKAFF. In DNA, the CDR3 is TGTGCCAGCAGTTTACAGTGGGGGAACACTAAAGCTTTCTTT.

This sequence joins TRBV20-1 and TRBJ1-2, with TRBD1 identical over 10 bases. Trimming removed 1 base from V and 5 bases from J; junction bases left unmatched: 1. The CDR3 has 13 residues. Germline CDR1 is DFQATT and CDR2 is SNEGSKA (reference sequence). The CDR3 DNA reads TGCAGTGCTAGAGGGGGACAGGGGTATGGCTACACCTTC. Protein product: CSARGGQGYGYTF.

The sample holds many counts of this clonotype. The chain is built from TRBV6-5 and TRBJ2-1, with 8 positions matching TRBD1. With 4 bases clipped from V and 6 bases from J, the junction kept 8 bases outside the gene matches. Looked up from germline, CDR1 is MNHEY and CDR2 is SVGAGI. The CDR3 has 15 residues. CDR3 amino acids: CASSLTRGLSNEQFF. CDR3 DNA: TGTGCCAGCAGTTTAACCAGGGGGCTGAGCAATGAGCAGTTCTTC.

This clonotype has more than one count but fewer than ten. The rearrangement links TRBV20-1 to TRBJ1-1; 7 nucleotides align to TRBD1. V was pared by 4 bases and J by 8 bases, with 4 bases of the junction left unmatched. CDR3 length: 11 residues. The V gene's germline CDR1 is DFQATT and CDR2 SNEGSKA (reference sequence). The CDR3 here is CSATQGWEAFF. CDR3 sequence (DNA): TGCAGTGCTACACAGGGGTGGGAAGCTTTCTTT.

J is TRBJ2-7 and V is TRBV2; D unclear. V gave up 9 bases and J gave up 3 bases, with 9 bases separating them. The CDR3 contains 11 residues. Germline values: CDR1 SNHLY, CDR2 FYNNEI. DNA of the CDR3: TGTGCCAGTACCTACTACTACGAGCAGTACTTC. Translation gives CASTYYYEQYF.

The chain combines TRBV20-1 with TRBJ2-7; TRBD2 aligns across 7 bases. CDR3 length: 15 residues. The V gene end was trimmed by 6 bases and the J gene end by 6 bases; junction bases not matched to a gene: 17. Looked up from germline, CDR1 is DFQATT and CDR2 is SNEGSKA (reference sequence). CDR3 nucleotide sequence: TGCAGTGCCCCCTATGGGGGGAGGGCCTTTTCCGAGCAGTACTTC. Protein: CSAPYGGRAFSEQYF.

The chain carries TRBV27 and TRBJ2-3, with 11 bases lining up with TRBD2. The CDR3 has 18 residues. The germline V gene has CDR1 MNHEY and CDR2 SMNVEV (reference sequence). V lost 0 bases and J lost 0; bases outside the gene matches: 5. The CDR3 DNA is TGTGCCAGCAGTTTATCTCCGGGACTAGCGGCTAGCACAGATACGCAGTATTTT. Its protein product is CASSLSPGLAASTDTQYF.

The chain uses TRBV3-1 and TRBJ2-3; TRBD2 matches 12 bases. The V and J ends lost 8 bases and 3 bases, in that order; junction bases with no gene match: 6. CDR3 length: 15 amino acids. Germline V lookup: CDR1 LGHDT, CDR2 YNNKEL (reference sequence). CDR3 DNA sequence: TGTGCCAGCGGGACTAGCGGGCGAGGGACAGATACGCAGTATTTT. It codes for CASGTSGRGTDTQYF.

This clonotype was detected only a few times. The chain joins TRBV20-1 to TRBJ2-3; 8 bases are a match to TRBD2. Germline V gene data show CDR1 as DFQATT and CDR2 as SNEGSKA (reference sequence). J was trimmed by 6 bases and V by 3 bases; bases with no gene match: 8. The CDR3 runs to 14 residues. The CDR3 nucleotides are TGCAGTGCTAGGGGCGGGGGGCAGTGGGATACGCAGTATTTT. This encodes CSARGGGQWDTQYF.

The chain recombines TRBV5-1 with TRBJ2-3; no definite D call. The ends were cut back, 3 bases at V and 0 bases at J, with 11 bases in the middle. Germline assignment: CDR1 SGHRS and CDR2 YFSETQ. CDR3 length: 15 amino acids. This CDR3 is CASSSYSSSTDTQYF. The CDR3, as DNA: TGCGCCAGCAGCTCATACTCGTCTAGCACAGATACGCAGTATTTT.

Many counts were recorded for this clonotype. The rearrangement links TRBV7-9 to TRBJ2-1, with a possible D match to TRBD2 (5 bases). The V gene's germline CDR1 is SEHNR and CDR2 FQNEAQ (reference sequence). V was trimmed by 5 bases and J by 5 bases, leaving 13 bases between them. This CDR3 comprises 14 residues. The CDR3 protein is CASSREQTNNEQFF. The CDR3 DNA follows: TGTGCCAGCAGCCGCGAACAGACTAACAATGAGCAGTTCTTC.

The chain links TRBV9 to TRBJ1-3, with TRBD1 identical over 7 bases. Germline V gene lookup returns CDR1 SGDLS and CDR2 YYNGEE. CDR3 length: 15 residues. V was clipped by 6 bases and J by 0 bases; unmatched bases: 6. CDR3 coding DNA: TGTGCCAGCAACAGGGACAGTTCCTCTGGAAACACCATATATTTT. Its translation: CASNRDSSSGNTIYF.

The genes are TRBV18 and TRBJ1-6, with D maybe TRBD1 (5 bases). Trimming shortened V by 2 bases and J by 7 bases, and 9 bases separated the two germline ends. The CDR3 runs to 14 residues. CDR1 KGHSH and CDR2 LQKENI come from the germline V gene. This chain's CDR3 is CASSPETANSPLHF. For the CDR3, the DNA is TGTGCCAGCTCACCAGAGACAGCAAATTCACCCCTCCACTTT.

V is TRBV30 and J is TRBJ2-2; weak D call: TRBD1 (6 bases). The ends were cut back, 0 bases at V and 8 bases at J, with 16 bases in the middle. Germline V gene sequence: CDR1 GTSNPN, CDR2 SVGIG (reference sequence). The CDR3 sequence is 15 residues long. This chain's CDR3 is CAWSVQGQGGGELFF. The CDR3 nucleotides read TGTGCCTGGAGTGTACAGGGCCAGGGCGGGGGGGAGCTGTTTTTT.